This paragraph reports one TCR beta chain. Its antigen is not identified. These data come from a study of shared clonotypes between healthy human individuals. CDR1 LGHNA and CDR2 YNFKEQ come from the germline V gene. This CDR3 is built from 18 residues. Trimming removed 1 base from V and 7 bases from J, with 23 bases in between. TCRdb keeps only in-frame clones here, not all; method: immunoSEQ multiplex PCR. Counted here are about 2.4 million clones, over 85% occurring once; the ten biggest clones make up approximately 0.37%. Study-wide findings and caveats: Apart from blood, nothing was sampled; tissue repertoires likely differ.

This TCR was recovered from a man aged 18 to 29 in good health. Some clones in this sample may be carry-over from other donors' samples. Material for sequencing was naive CD4+ T cells from PBMCs. Subset of the sample: CD45RA+ positively selected. J is TRBJ2-1 and V is TRBV4-2; a possible D gene is TRBD1 (6 bases). CDR3 in amino acids: CASSQASFSQGDGNEQFF. The CDR3 DNA is TGTGCCAGCAGCCAAGCGTCTTTCTCACAGGGCGATGGAAATGAGCAGTTCTTC.